What follows are 3 T cell receptor beta chains derived from one specimen sequenced in a study of identical twins. TCRdb analysed the 5' RACE reads with MiXCR anew, one entry per CDR3 protein. Counted here are 450,000 to 650,000 distinct CDR3 sequences, 15% occurring once; the ten biggest clones make up less than 0.5%. These data also formed part of another study, on yellow fever vaccine responses in identical twins.

Input material: CD4+ T cells sorted from blood. The receptor set was obtained from a young woman in good health.

This clonotype has just a few counts. The chain recombines TRBV4-1 with TRBJ2-7; 11 bases align to TRBD2. Germline CDR1 and CDR2: MGHRA and YSYEKL. The V gene end was trimmed by 4 bases and the J gene end by 2 bases; junction bases not matched to a gene: 1. This CDR3 region has 14 residues. The CDR3 nucleotides read TGCGCCAGCAGCCTACTAGCGGGAGCCTACGAGCAGTACTTC. Translation: CASSLLAGAYEQYF.

This clonotype turned up a few times. In DNA form, the CDR3 reads TGTGCCAGCAGCGTAAGAGGGGGATTTGGTGGCTACACCTTC. It translates to CASSVRGGFGGYTF. The genes are TRBV9 and TRBJ1-2; TRBD1 might be the D (6 bases). The CDR3 runs to 14 residues. Germline V gene lookup returns CDR1 SGDLS and CDR2 YYNGEE. V gave up 1 base and J gave up 7 bases, with 14 bases separating them.

The chain has TRBV4-2 and TRBJ2-1, with 9 bases matching TRBD2. J lost 5 bases, V lost 0 bases, and 11 bases had no gene match. Germline CDR1 is LGHNA and CDR2 is YNFKEQ. This CDR3 has 18 residues. DNA of the CDR3: TGTGCCAGCAGCCAAGAAGCGTCGACTAGCGGCTCTAACAATGAGCAGTTCTTC. It codes for CASSQEASTSGSNNEQFF.